Listed below are T cell receptor beta chains from one sample, sequenced in a study of blood T cells in healthy people across ages. TCRdb reprocessed the 5' RACE reads via MiXCR and lists one record per CDR3 protein. The profile covers 550,000 to 800,000 distinct CDR3 sequences, with roughly 32% appearing a single time and just over 15% taken by the ten largest. Sequencing was done on a sample of blood. All receptors come from a woman of 80 years or more in good health. Both conserved end residues are part of each CDR3. A D gene is named only where the DNA matches it firmly. Clone size is not always given. Where it is, it says once, few, many or a class for expanded clones.

cdr3_nt cdr3_aa clone_size v_call cdr3_length d_call j_call
TGTGCCAGCATAGGACAGGCCAACTATGGCTACACCTTC CASIGQANYGYTF many TRBV28 13 TRBD1 TRBJ1-2
TGTGCCAACAGCTCTGGACAGCCAGATAGCAATCAGCCCCAGCATTTT CANSSGQPDSNQPQHF few TRBV5-5 16 NA TRBJ1-5
TGTACCAGCAGCTTTCGATTACCGCGTAGGGAAGTAGATTCACCCCTCCACTTT CTSSFRLPRREVDSPLHF NA TRBV7-2 18 NA TRBJ1-6
TGCGCCAGCAGCTTAGAATGGGCAGAAGAGACCCAGTACTTC CASSLEWAEETQYF many TRBV5-1 14 NA TRBJ2-5
TGTGCCAGCAGCTTAGCGCCTAGGTCTGAGCAGTTCTTC CASSLAPRSEQFF NA TRBV7-2 13 NA TRBJ2-1
TGTGCCATCAGTGAATCTCGACTAGCGGGGGGCTACACAGATACGCAGTATTTT CAISESRLAGGYTDTQYF many TRBV10-3 18 TRBD2 TRBJ2-3
TGTGCCATCAGTGAGGGGCGGGAGGGCCATGACAATGGGCAGTTCTTC CAISEGREGHDNGQFF NA TRBV10-3 16 TRBD2 TRBJ2-1
TGCGCCAGCAGCCAAACAGGGAGTTACACTGAAGCTTTCTTT CASSQTGSYTEAFF NA TRBV5-1 14 NA TRBJ1-1
TGTGCCAGCACTCTAGCGGCCTACTACAATGAGCAGTACTTC CASTLAAYYNEQYF NA TRBV5-5 14 TRBD2 TRBJ2-7
TGCAGTGCTGTGGATCGGGTTCTAAGGGTCGGGCAGTTCTTC CSAVDRVLRVGQFF many TRBV20-1 14 NA TRBJ2-1
TGTGCCAGCAGCTTAGCAATCAATCAGCCCCAGCATTTT CASSLAINQPQHF few TRBV7-6 13 NA TRBJ1-5
TGTGCCAGCTCACCGTACAGGGATTCTTACGAGCAGTACTTC CASSPYRDSYEQYF few TRBV18 14 NA TRBJ2-7
TGTGCCAGCAGTTTAGATTCCACAGGGTCGTATGGTGGCTACACCTTC CASSLDSTGSYGGYTF few TRBV28 16 NA TRBJ1-2
TGTGCCAGCAGCCGCGAAACCTACAGCACAGATACGCAGTATTTT CASSRETYSTDTQYF once TRBV3-1 15 NA TRBJ2-3
TGTGCCAGCAGTTCCGGACTAGGTGGAGATACGCAGTATTTT CASSSGLGGDTQYF many TRBV27 14 TRBD2 TRBJ2-3
TGTGCCCATCGGGAGGGAGCTAACTATGGCTACACCTTC CAHREGANYGYTF few TRBV30 13 NA TRBJ1-2
TGTGCCAGCAGTTACTCCTCCCACAGGCGCCATGAGCAGTTCTTC CASSYSSHRRHEQFF NA TRBV6-2/TRBV6-3 15 NA TRBJ2-1
TGTGCCAGCAGTTTAAATGTAGGAGGTCGCCAGTACTTC CASSLNVGGRQYF many TRBV27 13 NA TRBJ2-5
TGTGCCAGCAGCCCTAGCGGGGGCCGGGAAGAGACCCAGTACTTC CASSPSGGREETQYF many TRBV4-2 15 TRBD2 TRBJ2-5
TGTGCCAGCAGTTTGAGGCAGGGTGGATTCGGCACTGAAGCTTTCTTT CASSLRQGGFGTEAFF many TRBV12-3/TRBV12-4 16 NA TRBJ1-1
TGTGCCAGCAGTCCCGCGGGGCCGGCAGATACGCAGTATTTT CASSPAGPADTQYF many TRBV6-2/TRBV6-3 14 NA TRBJ2-3
TGTGCCATCAGCCCAAGAACTAGCGGGGGGGCCGGTGAGCAGTTCTTC CAISPRTSGGAGEQFF many TRBV10-3 16 TRBD2 TRBJ2-1
TGTGCCAGCGCCAGGGACGTGAACACTGAAGCTTTCTTT CASARDVNTEAFF few TRBV6-6 13 NA TRBJ1-1
TGTGCCAGCAGTTACTCGCTTAGCTCGGGGGATACGCAGTATTTT CASSYSLSSGDTQYF many TRBV6-2/TRBV6-3 15 NA TRBJ2-3
TGTGCCAGCTCACCACCACGTCCGAGCACCGGGGAGCTGTTTTTT CASSPPRPSTGELFF NA TRBV18 15 NA TRBJ2-2
TGTGCCAGCAGTTCAGCCGGGGATAACTATGGCTACACCTTC CASSSAGDNYGYTF many TRBV27 14 NA TRBJ1-2
TGTGCCTTAGGAGGGGATTCCACAGATACGCAGTATTTT CALGGDSTDTQYF many TRBV30 13 NA TRBJ2-3
TGTGCCAGCAGCCGGGGGGGTGTACAAGAGACCCAGTACTTC CASSRGGVQETQYF many TRBV5-6 14 TRBD2 TRBJ2-5
TGCGCCAGCAGCCGTCGCAGGGGTTGGAACACTGAAGCTTTCTTT CASSRRRGWNTEAFF few TRBV5-1 15 NA TRBJ1-1
TGTGCCAGCAGTTTAATCAGGACCTCTGGGGCCAACGTCCTGACTTTC CASSLIRTSGANVLTF NA TRBV28 16 NA TRBJ2-6
TGTGCCAGCAGTTTCACAGCCTTCTCCTACGAGCAGTACTTC CASSFTAFSYEQYF NA TRBV27 14 NA TRBJ2-7
TGTGCCAGCAGCTTGGTGGGACGCCTACAGGACTACTGGCTTGGCTACACCTTC CASSLVGRLQDYWLGYTF NA TRBV5-6 18 NA TRBJ1-2
TGTACCAGCTCACCACGGGAGGAAGAGCAGTACTTC CTSSPREEEQYF NA TRBV18 12 TRBD2 TRBJ2-4
TGCAGTGCTAGGGTAGCGGGGGCCCCACCCGAGCAGTACTTC CSARVAGAPPEQYF once TRBV20-1 14 TRBD2 TRBJ2-7
TGTGCCAGCAGCCGGGACAGGGGGTCGGCCAATGAGCAGTTCTTC CASSRDRGSANEQFF many TRBV2 15 TRBD1 TRBJ2-1
TGTGCCAGCAGCGTAGCCGGGGAACTAGCGGGGCGATCCTCCTACAATGAGCAGTTCTTC CASSVAGELAGRSSYNEQFF few TRBV9 20 TRBD2 TRBJ2-1
TGCAGTGCTAGAGATCCGTGGACAGCAGCCAAAAACATTCAGTACTTC CSARDPWTAAKNIQYF many TRBV20-1 16 NA TRBJ2-4
TGTGCCAGCAGCTTAACGGGACAGGGAGGTGATGGCTACACCTTC CASSLTGQGGDGYTF few TRBV7-9 15 TRBD1 TRBJ1-2
TGTGCCAGCAGTGAACATGGAAGCGGGAGACGGGGCGAGCAGTACTTC CASSEHGSGRRGEQYF NA TRBV6-1 16 TRBD2 TRBJ2-7
TGCAGTGCTTCTCTAGACAGTAACTACGAGCAGTACTTC CSASLDSNYEQYF many TRBV20-1 13 NA TRBJ2-7
TGTGCCAGCAGCGTTGGGCAAAACACAGATACGCAGTATTTT CASSVGQNTDTQYF NA TRBV7-2 14 NA TRBJ2-3
TGTGCCAGCGGACAACGGGACGGTGACAATCAGCCCCAGCATTTT CASGQRDGDNQPQHF NA TRBV5-8 15 NA TRBJ1-5
TGTGCCAGCAGCAAACAGGGCTCCCGGAGGGACACTGAAGCTTTCTTT CASSKQGSRRDTEAFF NA TRBV11-2 16 NA TRBJ1-1
TGTGCCTGGGCCCCTAGGGGACAGCAGTACTTC CAWAPRGQQYF few TRBV30 11 NA TRBJ2-7
TGTGCCAGCAGCTTAGACGGGGCGGGGCGGTCGACTCAGTATTTT CASSLDGAGRSTQYF many TRBV7-2 15 NA TRBJ2-3
TGTGCCCGAAGGAGTCAAGAGACCCAGTACTTC CARRSQETQYF many TRBV30 11 NA TRBJ2-5
TGTGCCTGGGGCCAGGGGAGATTGCGGGAGACCCAGTACTTC CAWGQGRLRETQYF NA TRBV30 14 NA TRBJ2-5
TGTGCCAGCAGCCCAGGATTCTACGAGCAGTACTTC CASSPGFYEQYF few TRBV28 12 NA TRBJ2-7
TGTGCCAGCAGTTACTCGACGGGAACTACTGGAAACACCATATATTTT CASSYSTGTTGNTIYF NA TRBV6-5 16 NA TRBJ1-3
TGCAGTGCTAGAGAAAGACAGGGTGGTGAAAAACTGTTTTTT CSARERQGGEKLFF once TRBV20-1 14 TRBD1 TRBJ1-4
TGCGCCAGCAGCCGACAGGGTTGGAACACCGGGGAGCTGTTTTTT CASSRQGWNTGELFF few TRBV5-1 15 TRBD1 TRBJ2-2
TGCAGTGCAAGCCCTTCAACCGGGACAGGAGAAGAGACCCAGTACTTC CSASPSTGTGEETQYF many TRBV20-1 16 TRBD1 TRBJ2-5
TGTGCCAGCAGCCCCGCGGGGGAATCCACTGAAGCTTTCTTT CASSPAGESTEAFF NA TRBV28 14 NA TRBJ1-1